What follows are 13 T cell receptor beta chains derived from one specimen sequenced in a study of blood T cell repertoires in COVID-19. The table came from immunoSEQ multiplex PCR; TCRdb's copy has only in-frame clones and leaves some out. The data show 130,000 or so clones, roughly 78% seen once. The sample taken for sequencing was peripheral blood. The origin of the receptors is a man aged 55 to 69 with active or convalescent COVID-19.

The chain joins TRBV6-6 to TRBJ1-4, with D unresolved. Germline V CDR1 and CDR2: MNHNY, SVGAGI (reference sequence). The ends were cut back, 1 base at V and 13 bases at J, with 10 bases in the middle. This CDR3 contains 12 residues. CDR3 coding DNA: TGTGCCAGCAGTTACTTGGAGGGAAGACTGTTTTTT. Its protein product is CASSYLEGRLFF.

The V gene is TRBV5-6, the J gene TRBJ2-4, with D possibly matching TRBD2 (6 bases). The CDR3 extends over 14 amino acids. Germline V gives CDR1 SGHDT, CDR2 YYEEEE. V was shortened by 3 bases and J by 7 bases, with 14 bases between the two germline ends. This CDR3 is CASSSGRIGNIQYF. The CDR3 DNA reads TGTGCCAGCAGCTCAGGGAGGATCGGGAACATTCAGTACTTC.

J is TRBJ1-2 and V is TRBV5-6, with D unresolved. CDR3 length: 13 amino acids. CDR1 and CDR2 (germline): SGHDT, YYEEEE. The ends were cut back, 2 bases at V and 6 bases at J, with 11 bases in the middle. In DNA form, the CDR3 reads TGTGCCAGCAGCTTCCCCTCTTCGGATGGCTACACCTTC. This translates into CASSFPSSDGYTF.

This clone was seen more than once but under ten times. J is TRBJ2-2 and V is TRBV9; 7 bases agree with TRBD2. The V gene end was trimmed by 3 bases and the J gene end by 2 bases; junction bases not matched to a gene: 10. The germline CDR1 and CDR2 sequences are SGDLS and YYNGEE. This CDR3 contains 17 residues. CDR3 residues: CASSASGAGGNTGELFF. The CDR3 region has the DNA TGTGCCAGCAGCGCCAGCGGGGCGGGTGGTAACACCGGGGAGCTGTTTTTT.

The CDR3 sequence is CAISANRAGEQYF. The DNA for the CDR3 is TGTGCCATCAGCGCCAACAGGGCGGGCGAGCAGTACTTC. This chain uses TRBV10-3 with TRBJ2-7; a weak D match, TRBD1 (6 bases). The CDR3 runs 13 residues. Trimming took off 6 bases at V and 6 bases at J, with 15 bases between the two ends. CDR1 and CDR2 (germline): ENHRY, SYGVKD.

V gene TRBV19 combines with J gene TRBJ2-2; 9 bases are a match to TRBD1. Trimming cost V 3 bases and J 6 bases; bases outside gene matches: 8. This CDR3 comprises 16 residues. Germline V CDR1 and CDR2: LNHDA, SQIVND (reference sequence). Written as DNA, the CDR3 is TGTGCCAGTAGTATTATAGGACAGGGGACTCCCGGGGAGCTGTTTTTT. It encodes CASSIIGQGTPGELFF.

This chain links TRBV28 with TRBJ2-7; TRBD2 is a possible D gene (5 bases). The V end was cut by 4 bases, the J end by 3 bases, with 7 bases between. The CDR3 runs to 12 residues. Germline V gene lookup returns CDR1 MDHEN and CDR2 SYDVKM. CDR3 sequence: CASSSEDYEQYF. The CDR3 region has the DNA TGTGCCAGCAGTTCGGAGGACTACGAGCAGTACTTC.

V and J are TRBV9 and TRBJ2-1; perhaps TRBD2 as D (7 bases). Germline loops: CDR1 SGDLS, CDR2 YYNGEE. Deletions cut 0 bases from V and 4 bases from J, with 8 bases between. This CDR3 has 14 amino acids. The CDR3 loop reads CASSVEGGYNEQFF. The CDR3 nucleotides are TGTGCCAGCAGCGTAGAGGGGGGGTACAATGAGCAGTTCTTC.

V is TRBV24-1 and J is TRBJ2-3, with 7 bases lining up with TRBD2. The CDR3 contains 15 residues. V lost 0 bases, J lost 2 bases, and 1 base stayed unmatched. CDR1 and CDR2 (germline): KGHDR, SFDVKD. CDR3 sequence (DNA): TGTGCCACCAGTGATTTGGAGCGGGACACAGATACGCAGTATTTT. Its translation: CATSDLERDTDTQYF.

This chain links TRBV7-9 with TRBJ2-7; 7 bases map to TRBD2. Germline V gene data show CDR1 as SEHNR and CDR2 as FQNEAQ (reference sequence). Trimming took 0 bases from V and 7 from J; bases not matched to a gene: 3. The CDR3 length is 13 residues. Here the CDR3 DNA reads TGTGCCAGCAGCTTAGCGGGAGGGCGAGAGCAGTACTTC. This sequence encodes CASSLAGGREQYF. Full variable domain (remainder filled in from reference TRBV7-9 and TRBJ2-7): DTGVSQNPRHKITKRGQNVTFRCDPISEHNRLYWYRQTLGQGPEFLTYFQNEAQLEKSRLLSDRFSAERPKGSFSTLEIQRTEQGDSAMYLCASSLAGGREQYFGPGTRLTVT.

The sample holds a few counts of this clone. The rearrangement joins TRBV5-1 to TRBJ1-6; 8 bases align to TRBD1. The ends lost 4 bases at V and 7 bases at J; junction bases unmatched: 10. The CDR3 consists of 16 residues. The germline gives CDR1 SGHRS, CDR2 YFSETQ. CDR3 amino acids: CASSHSSGGNNSPLHF. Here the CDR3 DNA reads TGCGCCAGCAGCCATTCTTCAGGGGGCAACAATTCACCCCTCCACTTT.

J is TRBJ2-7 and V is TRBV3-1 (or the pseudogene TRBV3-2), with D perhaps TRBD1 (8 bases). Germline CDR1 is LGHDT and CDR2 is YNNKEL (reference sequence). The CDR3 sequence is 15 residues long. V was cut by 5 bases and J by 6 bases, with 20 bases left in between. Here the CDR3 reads CASSADRGGSSEQYF. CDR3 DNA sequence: TGTGCCAGCAGCGCAGACAGGGGAGGGTCTAGCGAGCAGTACTTC.

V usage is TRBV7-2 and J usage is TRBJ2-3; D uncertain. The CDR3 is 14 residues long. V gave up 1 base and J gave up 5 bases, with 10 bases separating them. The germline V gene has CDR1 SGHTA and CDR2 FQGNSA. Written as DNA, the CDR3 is TGTGCCAGCAGCTTAGATAGCAATGGAGATACGCAGTATTTT. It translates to CASSLDSNGDTQYF.